This TCR beta chain was sequenced during a study of technical replicates of blood from a few donors. Trimming at V came to 2 bases and at J to 1 base, leaving 2 bases not matched to a gene. Germline V gene data show CDR1 as GTSNPN and CDR2 as SVGIG (reference sequence). This CDR3 is 14 amino acids long. The method was immunoSEQ multiplex PCR; TCRdb's version includes in-frame clones alone and lacks a portion of them. The sample shows tens of thousands of clones, roughly 96% of them seen only once. The sequence came from a human donor in good health. The chain carries TRBV30 and TRBJ2-3, with 8 bases that match TRBD2. Sequencing used T cells isolated from PBMCs. In DNA, the CDR3 is TGTGCCTGGAGTAGAGCGGGGGGCACAGATACGCAGTATTTT. Translated, it gives CAWSRAGGTDTQYF.